This T cell receptor beta chain was retrieved from a study of shared clonotypes between healthy human individuals. CDR1 MNHNS and CDR2 SASEGT come from the germline V gene. V was cut by 7 bases and J by 5 bases, with 17 bases left in between. The CDR3 has 14 residues. It was 150 to 250 ng DNA, about 30,000 T cell genomes, that sorted-subset replicate PCRs used. Original data processing: Without quality scores, immunoSEQ junctional reads could not be filtered like full-length reads. Some clones are missing from TCRdb's copy, which holds only in-frame ones; the method was immunoSEQ multiplex PCR. V, J and clone size were drawn from that table, and D and trimming were deduced from the DNA. The data show some 2.4 million clones, approximately 93% seen once. Splitting of CD4+ cells produced CD45RA+ naive and CD45RA-negative memory subsets. A single count supports this clone.

The chain joins TRBV6-1 to TRBJ1-2, with D perhaps TRBD1 (6 bases). The origin of this receptor is a man younger than 35 in good health. Some clones in this sample may be carry-over from other donors' samples. The sequenced sample was naive CD4+ T cells from PBMCs. As for subset: CD45RA+ positively selected. CDR3 sequence: CASIPTGTLYGYTF. CDR3 bases: TGTGCCAGCATCCCTACAGGGACTCTATATGGCTACACCTTC.